This T cell receptor beta chain was captured by sequencing in a study of T cell repertoires in cytomegalovirus infection. Study background: TCR beta signatures that were public indicated CMV infection and matching HLA type. Study-wide results and limits: Dominating the ex vivo response were HLA-C-restricted CMV-specific TCR beta clonotypes.

This CDR3 comprises 12 residues. The germline V and J ends were trimmed by 7 bases and 1 base, with 7 bases remaining between them. From germline, CDR1 is MNHNS and CDR2 SASEGT. This clonotype was recorded at least ten times. Its antigen is unidentified. In TCRdb, the reads were re-called with MiXCR into one record per CDR3 protein. The table has fewer than 700,000 distinct CDR3 sequences, approximately 24% seen once. The receptor's source is a human donor in good health (CMV status not recorded). Some clones in this sample may be carry-over from other donors' samples. Material: CD8+ T cells from PBMCs. The chain has TRBV6-1 and TRBJ1-1; no reliable D call. The CDR3 loop reads CASKFQNTEAFF. DNA of the CDR3: TGTGCCAGCAAATTCCAGAACACTGAAGCTTTCTTT.